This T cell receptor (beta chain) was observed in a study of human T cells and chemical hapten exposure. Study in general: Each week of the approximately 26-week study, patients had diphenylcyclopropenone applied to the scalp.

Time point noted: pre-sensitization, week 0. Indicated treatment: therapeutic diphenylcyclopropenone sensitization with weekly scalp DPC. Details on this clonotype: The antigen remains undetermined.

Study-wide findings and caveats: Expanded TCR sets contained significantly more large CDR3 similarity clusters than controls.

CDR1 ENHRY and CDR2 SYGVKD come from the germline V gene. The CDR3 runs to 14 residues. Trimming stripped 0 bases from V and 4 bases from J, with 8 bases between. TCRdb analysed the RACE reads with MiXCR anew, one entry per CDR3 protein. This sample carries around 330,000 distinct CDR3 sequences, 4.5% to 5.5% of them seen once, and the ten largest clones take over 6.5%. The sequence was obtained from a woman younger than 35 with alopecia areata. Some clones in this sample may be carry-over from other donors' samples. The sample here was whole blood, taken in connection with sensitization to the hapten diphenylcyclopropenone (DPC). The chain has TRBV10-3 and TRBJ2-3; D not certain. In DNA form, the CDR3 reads TGTGCCATCAGTGAGTCGTACGGATCAGATACGCAGTATTTT. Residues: CAISESYGSDTQYF.